The clone carrying this TCR beta chain was detected a few times. No antigen is known for it. The sample's treatment: oral pan-JAK inhibitor, 5-10 mg twice daily. The data belong to a study of CD8+ T cells in alopecia areata. Extraction and reverse transcription of RNA yielded cDNA as the sequencing template. The repertoire was sequenced with immunoSEQ multiplex PCR; TCRdb's copy has only in-frame clones and lacks some. The sample gives around 160,000 clones, approximately 62% of which show up once; 13% to 15% is in the top ten. Points from the study as a whole: Tofacitinib delivered significant drops in scalp clonality and in expanded CD8+ clones among the top 100.

The sequences come from CD4+ T cells sorted from blood, collected at week 24, from a patient treated with tofacitinib. The clonotype was recovered from a human donor with alopecia areata.

CDR3 loop: CASSSTGGRGYGYTF. The CDR3 nucleotides read TGTGCCAGCAGTTCCACAGGGGGACGAGGCTATGGCTACACCTTC. This rearrangement joins TRBV27 to TRBJ1-2; 8 positions agree with TRBD1. V lost 4 bases to trimming and J lost 4 bases; unmatched junction nucleotides: 8. The CDR3 loop spans 15 amino acids. From germline, CDR1 is MNHEY and CDR2 SMNVEV (reference sequence).